Each of the 14 T cell receptor beta chains below was sequenced from the same sample in a study of neoadjuvant anti-PD-1 for oral cavity cancer. TCRdb keeps only in-frame clones here, not all; method: immunoSEQ multiplex PCR. The sample shows 84,000 or so clones, about 80% of them seen only once. Material: PBMCs, obtained before nivolumab (anti-PD-1) treatment. Every receptor here comes from a person aged 35 to 85 with oral cavity squamous cell carcinoma.

A note on this clone: This same CDR3 is encoded by further DNA sequences in the sample. The chain is built from TRBV2 and TRBJ2-7, with 13 positions matching TRBD2. The CDR3 contains 15 residues. Germline V gene sequence: CDR1 SNHLY, CDR2 FYNNEI. J was trimmed by 3 bases and V by 6 bases; bases with no gene match: 5. The CDR3 reads CASRGGLAGIYEQYF. As DNA, the CDR3 is TGTGCCAGCAGGGGGGGACTAGCGGGAATCTACGAGCAGTACTTC.

This clone was detected many times. This chain uses TRBV6-1 with TRBJ2-5; 13 positions match TRBD2. J gave up 5 bases and V 4 bases, and 10 bases lay outside the gene matches. The CDR3 totals 17 residues. CDR1 and CDR2 (germline): MNHNS, SASEGT. DNA of the CDR3: TGTGCCAGCAGTGGGGAACTAGCGGGAGGGCCCGGGGAGACCCAGTACTTC. Translation: CASSGELAGGPGETQYF.

This clone was picked up many times. The J gene is TRBJ1-1, the V gene TRBV7-9, with D hard to call. CDR1 SEHNR and CDR2 FQNEAQ come from the germline V gene (reference sequence). The CDR3 extends over 16 amino acids. V was shortened by 0 bases and J by 0 bases, with 11 bases between the two germline ends. The CDR3: CASSLARYAMNTEAFF. DNA of the CDR3: TGTGCCAGCAGCTTAGCTAGGTACGCAATGAACACTGAAGCTTTCTTT.

V and J are TRBV6-5 and TRBJ2-7; a possible D gene is TRBD1 (5 bases). Germline V gene lookup returns CDR1 MNHEY and CDR2 SVGAGI. This CDR3 has 14 residues. V was pared by 6 bases and J by 3 bases, with 15 bases between. The CDR3 is CASRTLDQGYEQYF. CDR3 DNA sequence: TGTGCCAGCAGGACACTTGACCAGGGCTACGAGCAGTACTTC.

J is TRBJ2-5 and V is TRBV6-5; D perhaps matches TRBD2 (6 bases). The CDR3 is made up of 13 amino acids. Germline CDR1 is MNHEY and CDR2 is SVGAGI. Between the trimmed V and J ends, which lost 7 bases and 1 base, there was a span of 10 bases. The CDR3 nucleotides read TGTGCCAGCATCGGAGGGACCCAAGAGACCCAGTACTTC. This codes for CASIGGTQETQYF.

V gene TRBV29-1 combines with J gene TRBJ2-7; D is unresolved. The CDR3 length is 13 residues. The V end was cut by 7 bases, the J end by 3 bases, with 16 bases between. Germline CDR1 SQVTM, CDR2 ANQGSEA. In DNA, the CDR3 is TGCAGCGCAAAAGGCCAAGGCCGCTACGAGCAGTACTTC. Its protein is CSAKGQGRYEQYF.

The chain carries TRBV15 and TRBJ2-5; TRBD1 agrees at 12 bases. Germline V gene data show CDR1 as LNHNV and CDR2 as YYDKDF (reference sequence). J gave up 4 bases and V 4 bases, and 16 bases lay outside the gene matches. CDR3 size: 19 residues. In DNA form, the CDR3 reads TGTGCCACCAGCACCCCCCCGGGACAGGGGGCCACCTTGGTAGAGACCCAGTACTTC. Amino acid sequence: CATSTPPGQGATLVETQYF.

The chain couples TRBV30 to TRBJ1-2; D not certain. The CDR3 totals 12 residues. The germline V gene encodes CDR1 GTSNPN and CDR2 SVGIG (reference sequence). V lost 0 bases and J lost 7, with 9 bases in between. The CDR3 bases are TGTGCCTGGAGTGTACTAGTGGGTGGCTACACCTTC. Encoded protein: CAWSVLVGGYTF.

In its sample, this clone was seen a few times. V and J are TRBV7-2 and TRBJ1-5, with D possibly being TRBD1 (5 bases). The CDR3 contains 15 residues. The V and J ends lost 1 base and 6 bases respectively, with 13 bases between them. Germline assignment: CDR1 SGHTA and CDR2 FQGNSA. The CDR3 sequence is CASSLVGGEGQPQHF. Written as DNA, the CDR3 is TGTGCCAGCAGCTTAGTCGGAGGGGAGGGTCAGCCCCAGCATTTT.

The rearrangement uses TRBV30 and TRBJ2-2; perhaps D is TRBD1 or TRBD2 (5 bases each). The germline V gene has CDR1 GTSNPN and CDR2 SVGIG (reference sequence). V lost 4 bases and J 5 bases, leaving 11 bases between the germline ends. CDR3 length equals 13 residues. The CDR3 is CAWIREGTGELFF. The CDR3 DNA reads as TGTGCCTGGATAAGAGAGGGGACCGGGGAGCTGTTTTTT. The variable domain in full, with the rest retrieved from reference TRBV30 and TRBJ2-2, is SQTIHQWPATLVQPVGSPLSLECTVEGTSNPNLYWYRQAAGRGLQLLFYSVGIGQISSEVPQNLSASRPQDRQFILSSKKLLLSDSGFYLCAWIREGTGELFFGEGSRLTVL.

V is TRBV7-8 and J is TRBJ1-1; no clear D gene. V was trimmed by 5 bases and J by 0 bases, leaving 13 bases between them. The CDR3 totals 15 residues. The germline gives CDR1 SGHVS, CDR2 FQNEAQ. In nucleotides, the CDR3 is TGTGCCAGCAGCCCCTTGGGGAACATGAACACTGAAGCTTTCTTT. This encodes CASSPLGNMNTEAFF.

V gene TRBV2 combines with J gene TRBJ2-1; 7 positions match TRBD2. The germline V gene encodes CDR1 SNHLY and CDR2 FYNNEI. This CDR3 is 17 amino acids long. The V and J ends lost 4 bases and 0 bases, in that order; junction bases with no gene match: 9. This CDR3 reads CASSVEGGSTSYNEQFF. The CDR3 DNA reads TGTGCCAGCAGTGTGGAGGGCGGGAGTACCTCCTACAATGAGCAGTTCTTC.

The V and J genes are TRBV5-6 and TRBJ1-2, with TRBD1 identical over 8 bases. After removal of 1 base from V and 7 bases from J, the junction contained 15 bases not matched to a gene. Looked up from germline, CDR1 is SGHDT and CDR2 is YYEEEE. The length of the CDR3 is 17 residues. For the CDR3, the DNA is TGTGCCAGCAGCTTGAGGCAGATGGCCCAGGGGGCGCGTGGCTACACCTTC. Amino acid sequence: CASSLRQMAQGARGYTF.

The genes are TRBV6-5 and TRBJ2-2, with D unclear. This CDR3 comprises 14 residues. V lost 2 bases, J lost 8 bases, and 12 bases lay in between. Germline V CDR1 and CDR2: MNHEY, SVGAGI. This chain's CDR3 is CASSYELESGELFF. CDR3 nucleotides: TGTGCCAGCAGTTACGAGTTGGAGTCAGGGGAGCTGTTTTTT.